The 27 T cell receptor beta chains given below trace back to one sample, sequenced in a study of control samples from healthy donors and cancer patients (dated by TCRdb to the early 2020s). The library was obtained by the immunoSEQ multiplex PCR assay. Here the immuneACCESS table is served through TCRdb, limited to in-frame sequences with V and J called. Missing clones are a known gap in these copies; in checked studies unresolved V genes cover under half, and the rest lacks a known reason. This sample has approximately 84,000 clones in its table, and roughly 91% of those were observed once. About 15% of the sample is in the top ten clones. Material: blood. Source of these receptors: a young man in good health.

The CDR3 bases are TGTGCCACCCGGGGACTTGGGGCTAATGAAAAACTGTTTTTT. Amino acid sequence: CATRGLGANEKLFF. The gene calls are TRBV19 and TRBJ1-4; weak D call: TRBD1 (5 bases). This CDR3 contains 14 residues. V lost 10 bases and J lost 3, with 15 bases in between. Germline V gene data show CDR1 as LNHDA and CDR2 as SQIVND (reference sequence).

This chain joins TRBV6-2 or TRBV6-3 and TRBJ2-1, with D unresolved. Germline lookup yields CDR1 MNHEY and CDR2 SVGEGT. The CDR3 is made up of 16 amino acids. The V end was cut by 2 bases, the J end by 0 bases, with 11 bases between. CDR3 residues: CASSYAHWSSYNEQFF. In DNA form, the CDR3 reads TGTGCCAGCAGTTACGCCCACTGGAGCTCCTACAATGAGCAGTTCTTC.

The J gene is TRBJ2-1, the V gene TRBV7-9; possible D gene TRBD2, 6 bases. The CDR3 loop spans 14 amino acids. Germline V gene sequence: CDR1 SEHNR, CDR2 FQNEAQ (reference sequence). Trimming cost V 5 bases and J 14 bases, with 22 bases left between them. CDR3 region: CASSRSPGDLNKFF. The CDR3, as DNA: TGTGCCAGCAGCCGTAGCCCGGGGGACCTCAATAAGTTCTTC.

The chain is built from TRBV6-5 and TRBJ2-5; 10 bases align to TRBD2. Per the germline V gene, CDR1 is MNHEY and CDR2 is SVGAGI. The CDR3 totals 15 residues. The V gene end was trimmed by 4 bases and the J gene end by 3 bases; junction bases not matched to a gene: 5. CDR3 residues: CASSSLGLAEETQYF. The CDR3 bases are TGTGCCAGCAGTTCCCTCGGACTAGCGGAAGAGACCCAGTACTTC.

The genes are TRBV7-9 and TRBJ2-2; no clear D. Trimming took 2 bases from V and 3 from J, leaving 19 bases between them. This CDR3 has 18 residues. Germline V CDR1 and CDR2: SEHNR, FQNEAQ (reference sequence). CDR3 nucleotides: TGTGCCAGCAGCTTAAGAGTGCGGCGGTTACGTGACACCGGGGAGCTGTTTTTT. It specifies CASSLRVRRLRDTGELFF.

V usage is TRBV5-4 and J usage is TRBJ2-7; tentative D call: TRBD1 (7 bases). Germline CDR1 SGHNT, CDR2 YYREEE (reference sequence). The CDR3 sequence is 17 residues long. V was cut by 2 bases and J by 2 bases, with 20 bases left in between. The CDR3 protein is CASSFGGGPGTTYEQYF. The DNA for the CDR3 is TGTGCCAGCAGCTTTGGAGGGGGCCCCGGGACGACCTACGAGCAGTACTTC.

The chain couples TRBV9 to TRBJ2-7, with a tentative D call TRBD1 (6 bases). The V end lost 0 bases, the J end lost 0 bases, and 10 bases lay between the germline ends. The CDR3 contains 15 residues. In germline, CDR1 is SGDLS, CDR2 YYNGEE. DNA of the CDR3: TGTGCCAGCAGCGTAGCTGTGGACAGCTCCTACGAGCAGTACTTC. Its protein product is CASSVAVDSSYEQYF.

J is TRBJ2-1 and V is TRBV19; D might be TRBD2 (5 bases). The V end lost 6 bases, the J end lost 0 bases, and 9 bases lay between the germline ends. The V gene's germline CDR1 is LNHDA and CDR2 SQIVND (reference sequence). The CDR3 has 14 residues. The CDR3 DNA sequence: TGTGCCAGTAGAAGCGGTCCCTCCTACAATGAGCAGTTCTTC. It translates to CASRSGPSYNEQFF.

The V call is TRBV6-5, the J call TRBJ2-7; D is perhaps TRBD1 or TRBD2 (5 bases each). CDR3 size: 15 residues. Trimming stripped 7 bases from V and 4 bases from J, with 20 bases between. Germline V CDR1 and CDR2: MNHEY, SVGAGI. As DNA, the CDR3 is TGTGCCAGCAAGAGGGGCCTCTTAGGGAAGTACGAGCAGTACTTC. Translating gives CASKRGLLGKYEQYF.

The J gene is TRBJ1-5, the V gene TRBV4-2, with D possibly being TRBD1 (6 bases). Deletions cut 1 base from V and 0 bases from J, with 10 bases between. This CDR3 has 16 residues. Germline V CDR1 and CDR2: LGHNA, YNFKEQ. As DNA, the CDR3 is TGTGCCAGCAGCCAAGGAGGGGGGTATAGCAATCAGCCCCAGCATTTT. This gives the protein CASSQGGGYSNQPQHF.

The V and J genes are TRBV2 and TRBJ1-1; D is unclear. The CDR3 is 15 amino acids. The V gene's germline CDR1 is SNHLY and CDR2 FYNNEI. V lost 3 bases and J 0 bases, leaving 11 bases between the germline ends. CDR3 nucleotides: TGTGCCAGCAGTGACCCGGACGGTCTGAACACTGAAGCTTTCTTT. Translated: CASSDPDGLNTEAFF.

The chain links TRBV10-3 to TRBJ2-5; 9 bases fit TRBD1. CDR1 and CDR2 (germline): ENHRY, SYGVKD. V trimming: 5 bases; J trimming: 4 bases; junction bases outside the gene matches: 5. The CDR3 is made up of 14 amino acids. CDR3: CAISSRQGGETQYF. In DNA, the CDR3 is TGTGCCATCAGTTCCCGACAGGGGGGAGAGACCCAGTACTTC.

This clone came up once. The genes are TRBV5-1 and TRBJ1-1, with 8 bases matching TRBD1. The germline V gene has CDR1 SGHRS and CDR2 YFSETQ. The CDR3 length is 15 residues. Trimming removed 2 bases from V and 5 bases from J; junction bases left unmatched: 8. The CDR3 protein is CASSLEIRGQTEAFF. DNA of the CDR3: TGCGCCAGCAGCTTAGAAATCAGGGGGCAAACTGAAGCTTTCTTT.

The genes are TRBV7-9 and TRBJ1-1; the match to TRBD1 covers 9 bases. Germline loops: CDR1 SEHNR, CDR2 FQNEAQ (reference sequence). Unmatched junction bases numbered 10, after V lost 5 bases and J lost 0 bases. The CDR3 consists of 17 residues. This CDR3 is CASSPPGQGSMNTEAFF. The CDR3 region has the DNA TGTGCCAGCAGCCCTCCGGGACAGGGATCCATGAACACTGAAGCTTTCTTT.

This chain joins TRBV6-5 and TRBJ1-2, with 7 bases that match TRBD1. The length of the CDR3 is 12 residues. Germline V gives CDR1 MNHEY, CDR2 SVGAGI. V was pared by 6 bases and J by 5 bases, with 3 bases of the junction left unmatched. The CDR3 DNA sequence: TGTGCCAGCAGCCCGACAGGGTATGGCTACACCTTC. This sequence encodes CASSPTGYGYTF.

J is TRBJ1-6 and V is TRBV4-3, with a tentative D call TRBD1 (5 bases). The CDR3 runs to 17 residues. The germline gives CDR1 LGHNA, CDR2 YSLEER. V was pared by 0 bases and J by 16 bases, with 25 bases between. For the CDR3, the DNA is TGCGCCAGCAGCCAAGATCTTTGTTGCGGGGCCGACTTACCTCTCCACTTT. It specifies CASSQDLCCGADLPLHF.

The chain recombines TRBV18 with TRBJ2-5; D ambiguous. Trimming stripped 3 bases from V and 5 bases from J, with 4 bases between. This CDR3 region has 11 residues. CDR1 is KGHSH, CDR2 LQKENI, per germline. The CDR3 is CASSPAETQYF. DNA for the CDR3: TGTGCCAGCTCACCGGCCGAGACCCAGTACTTC. The variable domain in full, completed from reference TRBV18 and TRBJ2-5, reads NAGVMQNPRHLVRRRGQEARLRCSPMKGHSHVYWYRQLPEEGLKFMVYLQKENIIDESGMPKERFSAEFPKEGPSILRIQQVVRGDSAAYFCASSPAETQYFGPGTRLLVL.

This clone occurred once. The chain carries TRBV11-2 and TRBJ1-4, with 9 nucleotides matching TRBD1. With 5 bases clipped from V and 2 bases from J, the junction kept 3 bases outside the gene matches. The CDR3 length is 15 residues. Germline V gene sequence: CDR1 SGHAT, CDR2 FQNNGV. CDR3 sequence reads: CASSPGQGTNEKLFF. The CDR3 region has the DNA TGTGCCAGCAGCCCTGGACAGGGGACTAATGAAAAACTGTTTTTT.

This clone has only one observation. This chain links TRBV7-9 with TRBJ2-1; 9 bases map to TRBD2. CDR1 and CDR2 from the germline V gene are SEHNR and FQNEAQ (reference sequence). Germline trimming cut 4 bases from V and 3 bases from J; bases unmatched to any gene: 4. The CDR3 extends over 15 amino acids. In DNA, the CDR3 is TGTGCCAGCAGCTCAGGCGGGAGGGACTACAATGAGCAGTTCTTC. This encodes CASSSGGRDYNEQFF.

This clone was seen just once. This chain joins TRBV5-4 and TRBJ2-3, with D possibly matching TRBD1 (6 bases). Trimming left V 2 bases short and J 3 bases short, with 13 bases between. CDR3 length: 15 amino acids. The germline V gene encodes CDR1 SGHNT and CDR2 YYREEE (reference sequence). CDR3 DNA: TGTGCCAGCAGCTTATGGGCAGGGGTGACAGATACGCAGTATTTT. Protein sequence: CASSLWAGVTDTQYF.

The chain joins TRBV3-1 (or the pseudogene TRBV3-2) to TRBJ1-2; D gene uncertain. Trimming pared 0 bases from V and 8 bases from J, leaving 7 bases between. Germline V CDR1 and CDR2: LGHDT, YNNKEL (reference sequence). The CDR3 sequence is 12 residues long. The CDR3 DNA is TGTGCCAGCAGCCAAGAATTGTGCGGCTACACCTTC. This translates into CASSQELCGYTF.

This sequence joins TRBV28 and TRBJ2-7, with D maybe TRBD1 (5 bases). Trimming stripped 4 bases from V and 2 bases from J, with 18 bases between. Per the germline V gene, CDR1 is MDHEN and CDR2 is SYDVKM. The CDR3 totals 16 residues. CDR3 protein: CASSWPPGSKTYEQYF. The DNA of the CDR3 is TGTGCCAGCAGTTGGCCGCCAGGGTCAAAGACCTACGAGCAGTACTTC. Full variable domain (outside the CDR3, taken from reference TRBV28 and TRBJ2-7): DVKVTQSSRYLVKRTGEKVFLECVQDMDHENMFWYRQDPGLGLRLIYFSYDVKMKEKGDIPEGYSVSREKKERFSLILESASTNQTSMYLCASSWPPGSKTYEQYFGPGTRLTVT.

This clone came up a few times. V usage is TRBV9 and J usage is TRBJ2-3, with D perhaps matching TRBD1 (5 bases). Germline CDR1 and CDR2: SGDLS and YYNGEE. The V end lost 1 base, the J end lost 3 bases, and 24 bases lay between the germline ends. This CDR3 has 19 residues. DNA for the CDR3: TGTGCCAGCAGCGTAAGGGGCGGTCTGGGTGGGTCCCTGACAGATACGCAGTATTTT. Amino acids: CASSVRGGLGGSLTDTQYF.

J is TRBJ2-1 and V is TRBV9; 10 positions match TRBD2. The trim removed 3 bases at V and 7 bases at J, leaving 10 bases unmatched. Germline CDR1 reads SGDLS; CDR2 reads YYNGEE. This CDR3 is built from 16 residues. The CDR3 DNA sequence: TGTGCCAGCAGCGCCGAGGGTGGGACTAGCGCGAATGAGCAGTTCTTC. This codes for CASSAEGGTSANEQFF.

This clone was counted once. The chain carries TRBV5-6 and TRBJ1-3, with 9 bases lining up with TRBD1. The trim removed 5 bases at V and 2 bases at J, leaving 8 bases unmatched. There are 16 residues in the CDR3. CDR1 is SGHDT, CDR2 YYEEEE, per germline. The CDR3 DNA sequence: TGTGCCAGCAGGTGGGGACAGGGTCTGGCTGGAAACACCATATATTTT. It yields the protein CASRWGQGLAGNTIYF.

Comment on this clone: Compared with germline, one end of the junction differs, possibly owing to a read error. V gene TRBV3-1 (or the pseudogene TRBV3-2) combines with J gene TRBJ1-6; D gene unclear. Germline V lookup: CDR1 LGHDT, CDR2 YNNKEL (reference sequence). The length of the CDR3 is 13 residues. The DNA of the CDR3 is TGTGCCAGCAGCCAAACCGTGGCGGCCCGGCTTCTCTTT. Protein product: CASSQTVAARLLF.

This chain uses TRBV5-1 with TRBJ2-2; tentatively, D is TRBD1 or TRBD2 (5 bases each). CDR3 length equals 14 residues. CDR1 and CDR2 from the germline V gene are SGHRS and YFSETQ. Trimming left V 4 bases short and J 3 bases short, with 10 bases between. In DNA form, the CDR3 reads TGCGCCAGCAGCCCCGGGACCCACACCGGGGAGCTGTTTTTT. Encoded protein: CASSPGTHTGELFF.